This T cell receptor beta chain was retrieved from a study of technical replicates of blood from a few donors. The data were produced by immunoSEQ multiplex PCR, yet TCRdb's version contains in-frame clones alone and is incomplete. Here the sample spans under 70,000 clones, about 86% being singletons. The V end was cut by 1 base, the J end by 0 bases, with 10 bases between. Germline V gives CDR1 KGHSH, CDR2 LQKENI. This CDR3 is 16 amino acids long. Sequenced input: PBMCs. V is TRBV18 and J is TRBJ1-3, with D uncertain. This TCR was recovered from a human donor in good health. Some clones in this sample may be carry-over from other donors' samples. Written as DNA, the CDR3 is TGTGCCAGCTCACCACAGCGGGCCTCCTCTGGAAACACCATATATTTT. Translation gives CASSPQRASSGNTIYF.